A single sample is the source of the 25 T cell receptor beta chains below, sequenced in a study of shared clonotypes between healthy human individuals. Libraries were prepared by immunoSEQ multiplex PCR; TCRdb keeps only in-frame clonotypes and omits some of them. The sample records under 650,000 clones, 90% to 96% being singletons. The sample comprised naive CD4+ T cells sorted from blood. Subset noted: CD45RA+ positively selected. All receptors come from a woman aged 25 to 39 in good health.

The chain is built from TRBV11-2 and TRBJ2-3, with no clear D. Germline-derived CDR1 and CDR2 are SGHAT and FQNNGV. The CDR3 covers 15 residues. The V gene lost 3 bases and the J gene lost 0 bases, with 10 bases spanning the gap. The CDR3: CASSFRVTSTDTQYF. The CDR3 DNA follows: TGTGCCAGCAGCTTCCGCGTTACCAGCACAGATACGCAGTATTTT.

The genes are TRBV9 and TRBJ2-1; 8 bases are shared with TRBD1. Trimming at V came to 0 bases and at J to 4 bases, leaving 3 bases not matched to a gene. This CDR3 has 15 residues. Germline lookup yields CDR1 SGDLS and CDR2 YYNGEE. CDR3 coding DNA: TGTGCCAGCAGCGTAGTAGGACAGGGATACAATGAGCAGTTCTTC. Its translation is CASSVVGQGYNEQFF.

CDR3 region: CASSLAVTGGVETQYF. CDR3 DNA: TGCGCCAGCAGCTTGGCCGTAACGGGAGGTGTAGAGACCCAGTACTTC. The chain is built from TRBV5-1 and TRBJ2-5; 7 nucleotides line up with TRBD2. Germline V gives CDR1 SGHRS, CDR2 YFSETQ. J lost 4 bases, V lost 0 bases, and 9 bases had no gene match. CDR3 length: 16 residues.

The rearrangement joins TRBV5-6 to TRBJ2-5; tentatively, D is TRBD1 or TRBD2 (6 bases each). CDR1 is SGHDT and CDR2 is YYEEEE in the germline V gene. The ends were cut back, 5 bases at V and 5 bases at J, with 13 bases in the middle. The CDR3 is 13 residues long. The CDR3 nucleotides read TGTGCCAGCAGGGGGGCGGGAAAGGAGACCCAGTACTTC. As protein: CASRGAGKETQYF.

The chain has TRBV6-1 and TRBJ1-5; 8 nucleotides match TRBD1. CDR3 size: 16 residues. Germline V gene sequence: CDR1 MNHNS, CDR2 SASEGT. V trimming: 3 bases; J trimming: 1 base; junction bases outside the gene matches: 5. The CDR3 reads CASSDGQGGSNQPQHF. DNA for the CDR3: TGTGCCAGCAGTGACGGACAGGGTGGGAGCAATCAGCCCCAGCATTTT.

The CDR3 nucleotides read TGTGCCAGCCGAGGGGACAGCTACACTGAAGCTTTCTTT. This encodes CASRGDSYTEAFF. The V and J genes are TRBV2 and TRBJ1-1; 7 bases are a match to TRBD1. Germline lookup yields CDR1 SNHLY and CDR2 FYNNEI. J was trimmed by 3 bases and V by 8 bases; bases with no gene match: 6. The CDR3 extends over 13 amino acids.

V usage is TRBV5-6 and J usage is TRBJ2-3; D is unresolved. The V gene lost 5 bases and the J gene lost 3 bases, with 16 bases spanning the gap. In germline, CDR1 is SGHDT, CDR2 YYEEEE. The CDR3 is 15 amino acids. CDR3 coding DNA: TGTGCCAGCAGATCCGGGCCGAAGTGGACAGATACGCAGTATTTT. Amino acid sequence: CASRSGPKWTDTQYF.

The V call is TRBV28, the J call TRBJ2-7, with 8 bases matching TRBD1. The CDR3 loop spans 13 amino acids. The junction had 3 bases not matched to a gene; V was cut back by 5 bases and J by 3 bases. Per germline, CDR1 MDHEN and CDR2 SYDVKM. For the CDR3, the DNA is TGTGCCAGCAGTCCGGGACAGGTCTACGAGCAGTACTTC. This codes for CASSPGQVYEQYF.

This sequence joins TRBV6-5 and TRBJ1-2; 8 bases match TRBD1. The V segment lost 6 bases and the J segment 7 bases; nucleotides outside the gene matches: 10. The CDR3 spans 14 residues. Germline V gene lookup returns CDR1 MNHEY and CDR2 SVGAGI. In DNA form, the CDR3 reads TGTGCCAGCAGAGTCAGGGGGCGGTTCGGTGGCTACACCTTC. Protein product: CASRVRGRFGGYTF.

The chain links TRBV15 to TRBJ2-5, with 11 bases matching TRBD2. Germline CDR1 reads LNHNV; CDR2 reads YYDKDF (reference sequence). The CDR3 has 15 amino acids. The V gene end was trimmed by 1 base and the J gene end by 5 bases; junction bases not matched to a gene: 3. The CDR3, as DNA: TGTGCCACCAGCAGAGGTAGCGGGGGGGAGGAGACCCAGTACTTC. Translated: CATSRGSGGEETQYF.

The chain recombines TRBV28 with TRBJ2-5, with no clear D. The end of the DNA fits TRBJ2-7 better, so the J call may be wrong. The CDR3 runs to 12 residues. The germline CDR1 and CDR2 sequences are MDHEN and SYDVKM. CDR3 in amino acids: CASSLRAYEQYF. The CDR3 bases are TGTGCCAGCAGTTTAAGGGCCTACGAGCAGTACTTC.

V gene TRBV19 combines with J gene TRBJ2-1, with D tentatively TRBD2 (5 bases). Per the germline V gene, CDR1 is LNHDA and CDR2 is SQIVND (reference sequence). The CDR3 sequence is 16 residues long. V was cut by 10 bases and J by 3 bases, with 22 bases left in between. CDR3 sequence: CAIASSINYGYNEQFF. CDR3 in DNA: TGTGCCATTGCTAGCTCAATAAATTATGGCTACAATGAGCAGTTCTTC.

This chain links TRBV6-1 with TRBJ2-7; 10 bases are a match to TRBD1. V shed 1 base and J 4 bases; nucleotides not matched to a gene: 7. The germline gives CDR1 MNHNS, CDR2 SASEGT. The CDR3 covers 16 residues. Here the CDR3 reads CASSEEVGQGPYEQYF. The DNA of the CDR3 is TGTGCCAGCAGTGAAGAGGTGGGACAGGGGCCTTACGAGCAGTACTTC.

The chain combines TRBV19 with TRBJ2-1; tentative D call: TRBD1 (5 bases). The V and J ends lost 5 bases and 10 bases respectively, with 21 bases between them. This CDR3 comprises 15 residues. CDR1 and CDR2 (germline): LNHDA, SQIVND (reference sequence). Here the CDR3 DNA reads TGTGCCAGTAGTGCATTGGGGCAAAATCGATGGGAGCAGTTCTTC. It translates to CASSALGQNRWEQFF. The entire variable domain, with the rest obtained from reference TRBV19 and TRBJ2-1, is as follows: DGGITQSPKYLFRKEGQNVTLSCEQNLNHDAMYWYRQDPGQGLRLIYYSQIVNDFQKGDIAEGYSVSREKKESFPLTVTSAQKNPTAFYLCASSALGQNRWEQFFGPGTRLTVL.

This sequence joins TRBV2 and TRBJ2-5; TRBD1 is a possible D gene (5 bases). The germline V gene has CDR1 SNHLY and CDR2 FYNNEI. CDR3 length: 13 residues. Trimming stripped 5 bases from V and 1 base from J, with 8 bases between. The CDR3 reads CASSQGIQETQYF. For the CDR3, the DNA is TGTGCCAGCAGTCAGGGTATCCAAGAGACCCAGTACTTC.

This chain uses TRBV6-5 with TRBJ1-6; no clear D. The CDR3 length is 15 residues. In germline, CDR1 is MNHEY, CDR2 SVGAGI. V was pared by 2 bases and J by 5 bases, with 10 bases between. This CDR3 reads CASSYTSDNNSPLHF. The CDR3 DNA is TGTGCCAGCAGTTACACTTCCGATAATAATTCACCCCTCCACTTT.

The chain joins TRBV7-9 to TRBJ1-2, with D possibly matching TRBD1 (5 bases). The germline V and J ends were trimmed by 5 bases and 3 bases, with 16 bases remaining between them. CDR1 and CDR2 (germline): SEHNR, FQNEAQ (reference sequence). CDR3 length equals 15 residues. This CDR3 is CASSAYDGTDYGYTF. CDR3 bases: TGTGCCAGCAGCGCATACGACGGGACTGACTATGGCTACACCTTC.

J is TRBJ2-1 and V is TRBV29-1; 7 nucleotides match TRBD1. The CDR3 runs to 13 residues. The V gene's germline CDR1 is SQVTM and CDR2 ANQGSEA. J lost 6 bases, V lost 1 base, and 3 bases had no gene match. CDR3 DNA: TGCAGCGTTGAAGGCTCAGGGGGCAATGAGCAGTTCTTC. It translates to CSVEGSGGNEQFF.

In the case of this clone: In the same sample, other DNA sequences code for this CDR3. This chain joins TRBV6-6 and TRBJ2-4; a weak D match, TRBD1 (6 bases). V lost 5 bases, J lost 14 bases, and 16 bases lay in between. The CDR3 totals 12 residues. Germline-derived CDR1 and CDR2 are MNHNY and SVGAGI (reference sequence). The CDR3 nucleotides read TGTGCCAGCAGTCCGACAGGTCTAGGGGAGTACTTC. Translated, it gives CASSPTGLGEYF.

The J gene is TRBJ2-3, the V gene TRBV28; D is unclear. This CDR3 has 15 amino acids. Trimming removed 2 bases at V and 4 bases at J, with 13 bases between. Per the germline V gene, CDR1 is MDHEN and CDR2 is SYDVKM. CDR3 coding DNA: TGTGCCAGCAGTTTAATTCAGGCGACCGCAGATACGCAGTATTTT. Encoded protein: CASSLIQATADTQYF.

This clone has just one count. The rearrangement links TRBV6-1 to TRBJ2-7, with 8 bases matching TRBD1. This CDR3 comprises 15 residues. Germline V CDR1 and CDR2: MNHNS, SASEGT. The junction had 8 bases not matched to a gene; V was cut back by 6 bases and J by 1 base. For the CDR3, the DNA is TGTGCCAGCAGAGGCGGACAGGGTTTATCCTACGAGCAGTACTTC. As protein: CASRGGQGLSYEQYF.

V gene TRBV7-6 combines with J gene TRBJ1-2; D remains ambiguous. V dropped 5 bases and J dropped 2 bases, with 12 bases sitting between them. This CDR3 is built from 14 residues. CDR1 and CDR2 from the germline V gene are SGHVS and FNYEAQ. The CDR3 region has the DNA TGTGCCAGCAGCCCGACCGACGGGAACTATGGCTACACCTTC. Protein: CASSPTDGNYGYTF. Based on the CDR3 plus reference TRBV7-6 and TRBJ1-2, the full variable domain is GAGVSQSPRYKVTKRGQDVALRCDPISGHVSLYWYRQALGQGPEFLTYFNYEAQQDKSGLPNDRFSAERPEGSISTLTIQRTEQRDSAMYRCASSPTDGNYGYTFGSGTRLTVV.

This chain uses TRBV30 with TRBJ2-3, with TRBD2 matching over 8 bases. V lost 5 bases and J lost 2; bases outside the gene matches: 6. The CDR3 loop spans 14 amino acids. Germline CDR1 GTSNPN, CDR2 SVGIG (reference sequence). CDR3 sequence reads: CAWGIAGLTDTQYF. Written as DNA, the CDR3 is TGTGCCTGGGGAATAGCGGGACTCACAGATACGCAGTATTTT.

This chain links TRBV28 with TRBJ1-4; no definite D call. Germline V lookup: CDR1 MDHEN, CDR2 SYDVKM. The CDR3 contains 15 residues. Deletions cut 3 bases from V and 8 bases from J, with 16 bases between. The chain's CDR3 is CASSFRHGVGEKLFF. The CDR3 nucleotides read TGTGCCAGCAGTTTCCGACACGGGGTGGGGGAAAAACTGTTTTTT.

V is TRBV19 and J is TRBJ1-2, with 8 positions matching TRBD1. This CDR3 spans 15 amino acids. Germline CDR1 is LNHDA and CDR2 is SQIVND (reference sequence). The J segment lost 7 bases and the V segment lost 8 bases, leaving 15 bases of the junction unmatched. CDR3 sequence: CASSSPGDRGSGYTF. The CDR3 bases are TGTGCCAGTTCTTCCCCCGGAGACAGGGGCTCTGGCTACACCTTC.